The 5 T cell receptor beta chains in this list originate from one sample, sequenced in a study of blood T cell repertoires in COVID-19. The method was immunoSEQ multiplex PCR; TCRdb's version includes in-frame clones alone and lacks a portion of them. The table includes some 200,000 clones, 70% to 80% detected once. Sample: peripheral blood. The origin of the receptors is a woman aged 45-60 years with active or convalescent COVID-19.

The J gene is TRBJ2-7, the V gene TRBV21-1; the listed D gene, TRBD2, was not tested against the DNA. TRBV21-1 is reported as a pseudogene. The CDR3 is 16 amino acids. The CDR3 region is CASSELLRTNPYEQYF. DNA for the CDR3: TGTGCCAGCAGCGAATTGCTCAGGACTAATCCCTACGAGCAGTACTTC.

This clone has a handful of counts. The V gene is TRBV29-1, the J gene TRBJ2-1, with D tentatively TRBD1 (5 bases). The CDR3 consists of 14 residues. V lost 3 bases and J 6 bases, leaving 15 bases between the germline ends. The germline V gene encodes CDR1 SQVTM and CDR2 ANQGSEA. CDR3 residues: CSVDAGATLNEQFF. The DNA of the CDR3 is TGCAGCGTTGACGCTGGGGCGACCCTCAATGAGCAGTTCTTC.

The rearrangement uses TRBV7-2 and TRBJ2-3, with 9 positions matching TRBD2. Germline-derived CDR1 and CDR2 are SGHTA and FQGNSA. This CDR3 has 18 amino acids. V gave up 1 base and J gave up 5 bases; unmatched junction bases: 13. CDR3 residues: CASSLVGRRGGGQDTQYF. CDR3 DNA sequence: TGTGCCAGCAGCTTAGTCGGTCGGCGGGGGGGCGGGCAAGATACGCAGTATTTT. Using reference TRBV7-2 and TRBJ2-3 for the parts outside the CDR3, the full variable domain is GAGVSQSPSNKVTEKGKDVELRCDPISGHTALYWYRQSLGQGLEFLIYFQGNSAPDKSGLPSDRFSAERTGGSVSTLTIQRTQQEDSAVYLCASSLVGRRGGGQDTQYFGPGTRLTVL.

The CDR3 DNA follows: TGTGCCAGCAGCCGGCTGGAGGGCTATGGCTACACCTTC. This codes for CASSRLEGYGYTF. The rearrangement joins TRBV6-2 or TRBV6-3 to TRBJ1-2; D not certain. Per germline, CDR1 MNHEY and CDR2 SVGEGT. V shed 6 bases and J shed 4 bases, with 12 bases lying between them. The CDR3 has 13 residues.

This chain connects TRBV29-1 to TRBJ1-1, with D perhaps TRBD1 (5 bases). The CDR3 extends over 14 amino acids. The germline CDR1 and CDR2 sequences are SQVTM and ANQGSEA. Trimming pared 7 bases from V and 6 bases from J, leaving 21 bases between. The CDR3 bases are TGCAGCGGGGGGAGTGTCAGGGCTGGCGCTGAAGCTTTCTTT. This translates into CSGGSVRAGAEAFF.